This is a list of T cell receptor beta chains from one sample in a study of cytomegalovirus exposure and HLA in healthy donors. The method was immunoSEQ multiplex PCR; TCRdb's version includes in-frame clones alone and lacks a portion of them. Seen here are over 100,000 clones, 80% to 85% observed once, and the top ten hold about 2%. The sample comprised PBMCs. Receptors originate from a woman aged 25-40 years in good health and CMV-seronegative. Both conserved end residues are part of each CDR3. The D gene is left open where the match is weak. Size values are once, few and many counts, or a class for expanded clones, and some rows have none.

CDR3: CASSLNPGGPYEQYF; DNA: TGTGCCAGCAGCTTAAATCCAGGGGGCCCCTACGAGCAGTACTTC; V: TRBV7-3; J: TRBJ2-7; D: TRBD1; size: .
CDR3: CASSLRTGYGQYF; DNA: TGTGCCAGTAGTCTCAGGACAGGCTACGGGCAGTACTTC; V: TRBV19; J: TRBJ2-7; D: TRBD1; size: .
CDR3: CASSSGLAGFSYNEQFF; DNA: TGTGCCAGCAGTAGCGGACTAGCGGGATTTTCCTACAATGAGCAGTTCTTC; V: TRBV7-2; J: TRBJ2-1; D: TRBD2; size: few
CDR3: CASSYSSGEGYSPLHF; DNA: TGTGCCAGCAGTTACAGTAGCGGGGAAGGTTATTCACCCCTCCACTTT; V: TRBV6-6; J: TRBJ1-6; D: .; size: .
CDR3: CASSLGGHGYTF; DNA: TGTGCCAGCAGCTTGGGGGGGCATGGCTACACCTTC; V: TRBV7-6; J: TRBJ1-2; D: .; size: .
CDR3: CASSQDGHSGTETQYF; DNA: TGTGCCAGCAGCCAAGATGGACATAGCGGGACGGAGACCCAGTACTTC; V: TRBV4-2; J: TRBJ2-5; D: TRBD2; size: .
CDR3: CASSFGPAYEQYF; DNA: TGTGCCAGCAGCTTCGGTCCGGCCTACGAGCAGTACTTC; V: TRBV7-3; J: TRBJ2-7; D: .; size: .
CDR3: CASSVDRGQGYTF; DNA: TGTGCCAGCAGCGTGGACAGGGGGCAAGGCTACACCTTC; V: TRBV9; J: TRBJ1-2; D: TRBD1; size: .
CDR3: CASSLNTGGYGYTF; DNA: TGTGCCAGCAGTTTAAACACAGGGGGCTATGGCTACACCTTC; V: TRBV27; J: TRBJ1-2; D: TRBD1; size: .
CDR3: CASSQAVTSGRSPQYF; DNA: TGCGCCAGCAGCCAAGCGGTGACGAGCGGGAGAAGCCCGCAGTATTTT; V: TRBV4-3; J: TRBJ2-3; D: TRBD2; size: few
CDR3: CASSYPGLGETEAFF; DNA: TGTGCCAGCAGTTACCCCGGACTGGGAGAGACTGAAGCTTTCTTT; V: TRBV6-6; J: TRBJ1-1; D: .; size: few
CDR3: CASSQLAGGSGEQFF; DNA: TGTGCCAGCAGCCAACTAGCGGGAGGATCCGGTGAGCAGTTCTTC; V: TRBV6-5; J: TRBJ2-1; D: TRBD2; size: few
CDR3: CASSQITGSTEAFF; DNA: TGTGCCAGCAGTCAAATTACAGGTTCCACTGAAGCTTTCTTT; V: TRBV14; J: TRBJ1-1; D: .; size: once
CDR3: CASSYSRSGSDTQYF; DNA: TGTGCCAGCAGTTACTCGAGGAGCGGATCAGATACGCAGTATTTT; V: TRBV6-6; J: TRBJ2-3; D: .; size: .
CDR3: CASSSGVSYEQYF; DNA: TGTGCCAGCAGTAGCGGGGTCTCCTACGAGCAGTACTTC; V: TRBV6-6; J: TRBJ2-7; D: TRBD2; size: .
CDR3: CASGTGALGYGYTF; DNA: TGTGCATCCGGGACAGGGGCTTTGGGCTATGGCTACACCTTC; V: TRBV19; J: TRBJ1-2; D: TRBD1; size: .
CDR3: CASSFGSGATYEQYF; DNA: TGTGCCAGCAGCTTTGGAAGCGGGGCGACCTACGAGCAGTACTTC; V: TRBV7-6; J: TRBJ2-7; D: TRBD2; size: .
CDR3: CASSYASGSIYEQYF; DNA: TGTGCCAGCAGTTATGCGAGCGGGAGTATCTACGAGCAGTACTTC; V: TRBV6-6; J: TRBJ2-7; D: TRBD2; size: .
CDR3: CASSDLDYGYTF; DNA: TGTGCCAGCAGCGACCTAGACTATGGCTACACCTTC; V: TRBV7-2; J: TRBJ1-2; D: .; size: .
CDR3: CASSWDRTDTQYF; DNA: TGTGCCAGCAGCTGGGACAGGACAGATACGCAGTATTTT; V: TRBV11-2; J: TRBJ2-3; D: TRBD1; size: .
CDR3: CASHLGQSSYEQYF; DNA: TGTGCCAGCCATTTGGGACAGTCCTCCTACGAGCAGTACTTC; V: TRBV28; J: TRBJ2-7; D: TRBD1; size: .
CDR3: CAWSTDRTNEKLFF; DNA: TGTGCCTGGAGTACCGACAGGACTAATGAAAAACTGTTTTTT; V: TRBV30; J: TRBJ1-4; D: .; size: .
CDR3: CASSQTGYNSPLHF; DNA: TGTGCCAGCAGCCAGACAGGCTATAATTCACCCCTCCACTTT; V: TRBV14; J: TRBJ1-6; D: .; size: .
CDR3: CAIKTSGGGLNEQFF; DNA: TGTGCCATCAAGACTAGCGGGGGGGGGTTGAATGAGCAGTTCTTC; V: TRBV10-3; J: TRBJ2-1; D: TRBD2; size: .
CDR3: CASSRGGAEQYF; DNA: TGTGCCAGCAGCCGAGGGGGTGCCGAGCAGTACTTC; V: TRBV11-3; J: TRBJ2-7; D: .; size: .
CDR3: CASNSVSSSYEQYF; DNA: TGTGCCAGCAACTCTGTCTCAAGCTCCTACGAGCAGTACTTC; V: TRBV2; J: TRBJ2-7; D: .; size: .
CDR3: CASNRGGQGPHEQYF; DNA: TGTGCCAGCAACAGAGGGGGACAGGGTCCCCACGAGCAGTACTTC; V: TRBV11-2; J: TRBJ2-7; D: TRBD1; size: .